The 27 T cell receptor beta chains below come from one sample, sequenced in a study of T cells in Graves' hyperthyroidism and ophthalmopathy (dated by TCRdb to 2018 to 2020). Preparation of the library involved multiplex PCR. The reads were generated on an Illumina HiSeq 2000. The TCR beta CDR3 regions were amplified from RNA transcripts. A first-round RT-PCR of the TCR CDR3 used the HTBI primer set with the Qiagen OneStep RT-PCR kit. TCRdb cleaned the public reads at Q25 with fastp, built clones with MiXCR and kept in-frame beta chains. Under each unique CDR3 protein, matching rows form one entry showing the most common genes and DNA. The sample contains 450,000 to 600,000 distinct CDR3 sequences, nearly 20% of them found a single time. The ten largest clones add up to approximately 50% of the sample. Sample: blood. The receptors shown here come from a man aged 35 to 55 with Graves' ophthalmopathy.

This clonotype was detected ten times or more. J is TRBJ2-7 and V is TRBV11-2; weak D call: TRBD2 (7 bases). Germline V gene lookup returns CDR1 SGHAT and CDR2 FQNNGV. The CDR3 is 16 amino acids. With 1 base removed from V and 5 bases from J, the gap between germline ends came to 18 bases. CDR3 sequence (DNA): TGTGCCAGCAGCTTAGTGGGGGGCGGGAGCCCGGACGAGCAGTACTTC. Its protein is CASSLVGGGSPDEQYF.

This clonotype came up many times. This chain connects TRBV28 to TRBJ2-4; D is ambiguous. The CDR3 has 14 amino acids. Germline V gives CDR1 MDHEN, CDR2 SYDVKM. V lost 4 bases and J 2 bases, leaving 9 bases between the germline ends. The CDR3 protein is CASSSPGPKNIQYF. The CDR3 nucleotides read TGTGCCAGCAGTTCCCCCGGTCCCAAAAACATTCAGTACTTC.

V and J are TRBV6-1 and TRBJ1-5, with unresolved D. Germline V CDR1 and CDR2: MNHNS, SASEGT. V lost 0 bases and J 7 bases, leaving 10 bases between the germline ends. The CDR3 length is 14 residues. Written as DNA, the CDR3 is TGTGCCAGCAGTGAAGCGGGGTATATGCAGCCCCAGCATTTT. It is translated as CASSEAGYMQPQHF.

Only a few counts were recorded for this clonotype. The chain recombines TRBV6-1 with TRBJ2-5; TRBD2 is a possible D gene (5 bases). This CDR3 has 12 amino acids. Germline V gene lookup returns CDR1 MNHNS and CDR2 SASEGT. Trimming removed 5 bases at V and 7 bases at J, with 11 bases between. CDR3 coding DNA: TGTGCCAGCAGTTTAGCGTACGGGACCCAGTACTTC. Its protein is CASSLAYGTQYF.

This clonotype was found a few times. A much larger clone lies one base from this, so it may be a read error. This sequence joins TRBV3-1 and TRBJ1-1; D remains ambiguous. The CDR3 length is 13 residues. V was cut by 4 bases and J by 6 bases, with 12 bases left in between. Looked up from germline, CDR1 is LGHDT and CDR2 is YNNKEL (reference sequence). The CDR3 nucleotides read TGTGCCAGCAGCCGAGTACGGCAGTCTGAAGCTTTCTTT. It codes for CASSRVRQSEAFF.

This clonotype was observed many times. The chain combines TRBV2 with TRBJ2-7; TRBD2 aligns across 7 bases. Germline trimming cut 6 bases from V and 3 bases from J; bases unmatched to any gene: 11. The V gene's germline CDR1 is SNHLY and CDR2 FYNNEI. The length of the CDR3 is 15 residues. CDR3 region: CASRMAAGVLYEQYF. Here the CDR3 DNA reads TGTGCCAGCAGGATGGCGGCGGGAGTCCTCTACGAGCAGTACTTC. Using reference TRBV2 and TRBJ2-7 for the parts outside the CDR3, the full variable domain is EPEVTQTPSHQVTQMGQEVILRCVPISNHLYFYWYRQILGQKVEFLVSFYNNEISEKSEIFDDQFSVERPDGSNFTLKIRSTKLEDSAMYFCASRMAAGVLYEQYFGPGTRLTVT.

This clonotype has at least ten counts. The rearrangement uses TRBV11-2 and TRBJ1-4, with D hard to call. CDR1 and CDR2 from the germline V gene are SGHAT and FQNNGV. V was trimmed by 4 bases and J by 10 bases, leaving 13 bases between them. This CDR3 has 13 residues. CDR3 coding DNA: TGTGCCAGCAGCTCCCTTAGCCAGCGAAAACTGTTTTTT. Its translation: CASSSLSQRKLFF.

In this sample, this clonotype turned up a few times. The rearrangement uses TRBV5-1 and TRBJ2-2, with no clear D. The CDR3 length is 13 residues. CDR1 is SGHRS, CDR2 YFSETQ, per germline. Trimming took off 0 bases at V and 6 bases at J, with 6 bases between the two ends. The CDR3: CASSLDFSGELFF. The DNA of the CDR3 is TGCGCCAGCAGCTTGGACTTTTCCGGGGAGCTGTTTTTT.

At least ten counts were recorded for this clonotype. The chain carries TRBV30 and TRBJ1-5; D call uncertain. V gave up 1 base and J gave up 1 base, with 5 bases separating them. CDR1 GTSNPN and CDR2 SVGIG come from the germline V gene (reference sequence). CDR3 length: 13 amino acids. CDR3 DNA: TGTGCCTGGAGTGCAGAAAGCAATCAGCCCCAGCATTTT. This sequence encodes CAWSAESNQPQHF. The whole variable domain, remainder taken from reference TRBV30 and TRBJ1-5, is SQTIHQWPATLVQPVGSPLSLECTVEGTSNPNLYWYRQAAGRGLQLLFYSVGIGQISSEVPQNLSASRPQDRQFILSSKKLLLSDSGFYLCAWSAESNQPQHFGDGTRLSIL.

This clonotype was recorded many times. The chain combines TRBV12-3 or TRBV12-4 with TRBJ2-5, with a possible D match to TRBD2 (5 bases). The CDR3 spans 14 residues. Between the trimmed V and J ends, which lost 7 bases and 2 bases, there was a span of 14 bases. The CDR3 is CASKEGGLQETQYF. In nucleotides, the CDR3 is TGTGCCAGCAAAGAGGGCGGACTTCAAGAGACCCAGTACTTC.

This clonotype appeared a few times. In DNA form, the CDR3 reads TGTGCCAGCAGTGACCCGGACGGGGGGGCCGGCACAGATACGCAGTATTTT. Protein product: CASSDPDGGAGTDTQYF. The chain employs TRBV28 and TRBJ2-3, with 8 bases that match TRBD2. The CDR3 has 17 residues. Germline CDR1 is MDHEN and CDR2 is SYDVKM. V was pared by 5 bases and J by 1 base, with 11 bases of the junction left unmatched. The full variable domain, completed using reference TRBV28 and TRBJ2-3, is DVKVTQSSRYLVKRTGEKVFLECVQDMDHENMFWYRQDPGLGLRLIYFSYDVKMKEKGDIPEGYSVSREKKERFSLILESASTNQTSMYLCASSDPDGGAGTDTQYFGPGTRLTVL.

This rearrangement joins TRBV20-1 to TRBJ1-3, with D unclear. The CDR3 covers 15 residues. The V end was cut by 3 bases, the J end by 0 bases, with 12 bases between. The V gene's germline CDR1 is DFQATT and CDR2 SNEGSKA (reference sequence). CDR3 in amino acids: CSASGRSSSGNTIYF. CDR3 in DNA: TGCAGTGCTAGCGGCCGGTCAAGCTCTGGAAACACCATATATTTT.

In its sample, this clonotype was seen a few times. This chain uses TRBV6-5 with TRBJ2-2; TRBD2 matches at 7 bases. This CDR3 comprises 20 residues. V was pared by 0 bases and J by 2 bases, with 15 bases of the junction left unmatched. Looked up from germline, CDR1 is MNHEY and CDR2 is SVGAGI. The CDR3 DNA reads as TGTGCCAGCAGTTACTCGAGTAACCAGCGGGGATCGCCAAACACCGGGGAGCTGTTTTTT. This gives the protein CASSYSSNQRGSPNTGELFF.

This clonotype was found many times. This chain connects TRBV27 to TRBJ2-7; D is possibly TRBD1 or TRBD2 (5 bases each). The CDR3 runs to 14 residues. V shed 6 bases and J shed 0 bases, with 12 bases lying between them. In germline, CDR1 is MNHEY, CDR2 SMNVEV (reference sequence). As DNA, the CDR3 is TGTGCCAGCAGACGGGGCTCGAGCTCCTACGAGCAGTACTTC. It translates to CASRRGSSSYEQYF.

This clonotype was counted only a few times. The chain combines TRBV5-1 with TRBJ1-1; D perhaps matches TRBD1 (5 bases). CDR1 is SGHRS and CDR2 is YFSETQ in the germline V gene. V lost 1 base and J 0 bases, leaving 13 bases between the germline ends. This CDR3 has 16 amino acids. The CDR3 nucleotides are TGCGCCAGCAGCTTGACCGACCAGGGCCTGAACACTGAAGCTTTCTTT. Its translation is CASSLTDQGLNTEAFF.

V and J are TRBV6-2 or TRBV6-3 and TRBJ2-1; D may be TRBD2 (6 bases). The germline CDR1 and CDR2 sequences are MNHEY and SVGEGT. The CDR3 runs 17 residues. The V and J ends lost 2 bases and 6 bases respectively, with 20 bases between them. In DNA form, the CDR3 reads TGTGCCAGCAGTTACACCGTTACTAGCTTAGCAGGCAATGAGCAGTTCTTC. Protein: CASSYTVTSLAGNEQFF.

This clonotype was counted at least ten times. The V and J genes are TRBV3-1 and TRBJ2-7, with 10 bases that match TRBD1. The V segment lost 1 base and the J segment 3 bases; nucleotides outside the gene matches: 0. Germline lookup yields CDR1 LGHDT and CDR2 YNNKEL (reference sequence). The CDR3 is 14 residues long. CDR3 loop: CASSQGTGGYEQYF. In DNA form, the CDR3 reads TGTGCCAGCAGCCAAGGGACAGGGGGCTACGAGCAGTACTTC.

Note on this clonotype: A junction end diverges from the germline sequence, so it may reflect a read error. This chain joins TRBV25-1 and TRBJ2-3; TRBD1 or TRBD2 may be the D gene (5 bases each). CDR3 length: 15 amino acids. Germline CDR1 is MGHDK and CDR2 is SYGVNS. The CDR3, as DNA: TGTGCCGGCAGTGAATGGGGGTCAAGCACAGATACGCAGTATTTT. Translated, it gives CAGSEWGSSTDTQYF.

The rearrangement uses TRBV18 and TRBJ1-3; D gene ambiguous. The V and J ends lost 5 bases and 0 bases respectively, with 11 bases between them. This CDR3 has 15 amino acids. Germline V lookup: CDR1 KGHSH, CDR2 LQKENI. CDR3 DNA sequence: TGTGCCAGCTCATCCCAGGATTACTCTGGAAACACCATATATTTT. The encoded protein is CASSSQDYSGNTIYF.

This chain's CDR3 is CSVAVTGYEQYF. The CDR3 DNA follows: TGCAGCGTCGCCGTCACAGGGTACGAGCAGTACTTC. V and J are TRBV29-1 and TRBJ2-7; D perhaps matches TRBD1 (6 bases). This CDR3 spans 12 amino acids. The ends were cut back, 6 bases at V and 4 bases at J, with 13 bases in the middle. Germline-derived CDR1 and CDR2 are SQVTM and ANQGSEA.

V gene TRBV19 combines with J gene TRBJ1-5; 7 bases fit TRBD1. J was trimmed by 6 bases and V by 10 bases; bases with no gene match: 12. CDR1 LNHDA and CDR2 SQIVND come from the germline V gene (reference sequence). The CDR3 length is 14 residues. CDR3 nucleotide sequence: TGTGCCACCAGGGACAGCCTACCTGGTCAGCCCCAGCATTTT. Amino acid sequence: CATRDSLPGQPQHF.

Only a few counts were recorded for this clonotype. V is TRBV20-1 and J is TRBJ1-1, with D unresolved. Germline V gene lookup returns CDR1 DFQATT and CDR2 SNEGSKA (reference sequence). V lost 3 bases to trimming and J lost 1 base, with 12 bases between them. This CDR3 is built from 14 residues. The CDR3 sequence: CSASGEIRNTEAFF. As DNA, the CDR3 is TGCAGTGCTAGTGGGGAAATTCGGAACACTGAAGCTTTCTTT.

The rearrangement links TRBV6-1 to TRBJ1-4; 8 nucleotides line up with TRBD1. The CDR3 has 18 amino acids. V lost 8 bases and J lost 0; bases outside the gene matches: 14. CDR1 is MNHNS, CDR2 SASEGT, per germline. The CDR3 DNA follows: TGTGCCAGCTTCTCCTATCCGGGACAGGTTGCAACTAATGAAAAACTGTTTTTT. Translated: CASFSYPGQVATNEKLFF.

This clonotype was counted ten times or more. V is TRBV30 and J is TRBJ2-1; D might be TRBD2 (5 bases). Germline loops: CDR1 GTSNPN, CDR2 SVGIG (reference sequence). Trimming shortened V by 2 bases and J by 8 bases, and 13 bases separated the two germline ends. The length of the CDR3 is 13 residues. CDR3 residues: CAWSLREAYEQFF. The CDR3 DNA is TGTGCCTGGAGTCTGAGGGAAGCTTATGAGCAGTTCTTC.

The chain uses TRBV7-6 and TRBJ2-2; D is perhaps TRBD2 (6 bases). The V gene's germline CDR1 is SGHVS and CDR2 FNYEAQ. V lost 5 bases, J lost 3 bases, and 10 bases lay in between. This CDR3 has 14 residues. CDR3 DNA: TGTGCCAGCAGCCTTAGGAGGGACACCGGGGAGCTGTTTTTT. Translated, it gives CASSLRRDTGELFF.

Ten or more counts support this clonotype. CDR3 loop: CASRLQKTQYF. The CDR3 DNA sequence: TGTGCCAGTAGGCTACAAAAGACCCAGTACTTC. V gene TRBV18 combines with J gene TRBJ2-5; no firm D call. Germline CDR1 and CDR2: KGHSH and LQKENI. V gave up 9 bases and J gave up 6 bases, with 11 bases separating them. This CDR3 comprises 11 residues.

This clonotype has more than one count but fewer than ten. This could be a read error, since a much larger clone is one nucleotide away. This chain joins TRBV28 and TRBJ2-7; 8 bases are a match to TRBD2. Germline V lookup: CDR1 MDHEN, CDR2 SYDVKM. CDR3 size: 14 residues. The CDR3 spells CASSSGGGTYGQYF. The CDR3 DNA reads TGTGCCAGCAGTTCCGGGGGGGGCACCTACGGGCAGTACTTC.